This T cell receptor beta chain is from a study of blood T cells in healthy people across ages. This clonotype was seen ten or more times. Combining a sample-barcoded 5' primer with a J-beta primer mix, a second PCR ran for 7 to 11 cycles. TCRdb recomputed calls from the 5' RACE reads with MiXCR, one row per CDR3 protein. Of some 900,000 distinct CDR3 sequences detected, under 30% appear once; the ten largest clones hold around 16%. The CDR3 length is 12 residues. V lost 10 bases to trimming and J lost 5 bases, with 12 bases between them. Germline V gives CDR1 SNHLY, CDR2 FYNNEI. This receptor was obtained from a woman aged 80 or over in good health. Sequenced material: blood. The chain carries TRBV2 and TRBJ2-1, with D possibly TRBD2 on 6 matching bases. CDR3 in amino acids: CATGGGDNEQFF. The CDR3 DNA reads TGTGCCACGGGTGGAGGGGACAATGAGCAGTTCTTC.